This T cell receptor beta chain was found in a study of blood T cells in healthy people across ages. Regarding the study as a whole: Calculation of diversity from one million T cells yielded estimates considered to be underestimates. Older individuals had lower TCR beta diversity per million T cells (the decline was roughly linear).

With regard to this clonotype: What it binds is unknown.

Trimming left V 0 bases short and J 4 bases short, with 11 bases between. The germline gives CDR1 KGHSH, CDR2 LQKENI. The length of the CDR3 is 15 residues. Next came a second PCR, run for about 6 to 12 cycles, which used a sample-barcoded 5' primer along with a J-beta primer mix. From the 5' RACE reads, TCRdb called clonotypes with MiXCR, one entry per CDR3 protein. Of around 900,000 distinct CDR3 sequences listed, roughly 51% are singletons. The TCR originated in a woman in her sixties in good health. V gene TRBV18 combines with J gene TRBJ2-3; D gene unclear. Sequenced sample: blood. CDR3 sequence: CASSPPVRGSDTQYF. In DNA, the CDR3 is TGTGCCAGCTCACCACCAGTCCGTGGGTCAGATACGCAGTATTTT. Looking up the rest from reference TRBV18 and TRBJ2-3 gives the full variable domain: NAGVMQNPRHLVRRRGQEARLRCSPMKGHSHVYWYRQLPEEGLKFMVYLQKENIIDESGMPKERFSAEFPKEGPSILRIQQVVRGDSAAYFCASSPPVRGSDTQYFGPGTRLTVL.